This T cell receptor beta chain was found in a study of identifying expanded T cells in peripheral blood. Study-level findings and limits: Clone count variance between roughly two-week samples rose with total template count.

Per the germline V gene, CDR1 is LGHNT and CDR2 is FRNRAP. V was pared by 6 bases and J by 1 base, with 24 bases between. This CDR3 is built from 18 residues. Turning to this clone: As yet, its antigen is unknown.

Generated by immunoSEQ multiplex PCR, the TCRdb table keeps only in-frame clones and is missing some. Among roughly 130,000 clones, about 88% were seen once, and the ten largest hold about 8%. During the collection period, no donor immune events like infections were recorded. V usage is TRBV12-5 and J usage is TRBJ1-1; tentative D call: TRBD1 (5 bases). The receptor was derived from a person aged 18 to 70 in good health. Material: blood. CDR3 in DNA: TGTGCTAGTGGCCTCCGGGACCAATTACGGTACGGGAACACTGAAGCTTTCTTT. Its protein product is CASGLRDQLRYGNTEAFF.